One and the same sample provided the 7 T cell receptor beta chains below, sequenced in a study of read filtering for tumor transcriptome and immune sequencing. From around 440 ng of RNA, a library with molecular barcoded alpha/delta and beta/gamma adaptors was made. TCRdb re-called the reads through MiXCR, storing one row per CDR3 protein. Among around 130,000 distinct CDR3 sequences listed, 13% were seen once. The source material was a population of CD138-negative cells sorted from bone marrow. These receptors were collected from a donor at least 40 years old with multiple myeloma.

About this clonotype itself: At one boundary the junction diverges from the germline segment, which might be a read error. CDR3 amino acids: CVSSSQGGSNQPQHF. The CDR3 DNA is TGTGTCAGCAGCTCACAGGGGGGGAGCAATCAGCCCCAGCATTTT. The chain has TRBV7-2 and TRBJ1-5; 8 bases are shared with TRBD1. Germline V gene sequence: CDR1 SGHTA, CDR2 FQGNSA. This CDR3 spans 15 amino acids. Complete variable domain (other parts from reference TRBV7-2 and TRBJ1-5): GAGVSQSPSNKVTEKGKDVELRCDPISGHTALYWYRQSLGQGLEFLIYFQGNSAPDKSGLPSDRFSAERTGGSVSTLTIQRTQQEDSAVYLCVSSSQGGSNQPQHFGDGTRLSIL.

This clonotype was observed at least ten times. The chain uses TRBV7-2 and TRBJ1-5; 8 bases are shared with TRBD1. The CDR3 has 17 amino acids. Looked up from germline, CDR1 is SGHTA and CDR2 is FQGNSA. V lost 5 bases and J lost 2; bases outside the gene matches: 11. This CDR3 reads CASSLQGAPGGNQPQHF. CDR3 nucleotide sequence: TGTGCCAGCAGCCTTCAGGGGGCCCCCGGAGGCAATCAGCCCCAGCATTTT.

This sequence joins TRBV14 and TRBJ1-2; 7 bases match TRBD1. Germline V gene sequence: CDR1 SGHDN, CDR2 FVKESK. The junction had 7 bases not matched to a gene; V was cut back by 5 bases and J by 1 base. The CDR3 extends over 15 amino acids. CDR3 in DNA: TGTGCCAGCAGCAACAGGGACAGACTTAACTATGGCTACACCTTC. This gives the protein CASSNRDRLNYGYTF.

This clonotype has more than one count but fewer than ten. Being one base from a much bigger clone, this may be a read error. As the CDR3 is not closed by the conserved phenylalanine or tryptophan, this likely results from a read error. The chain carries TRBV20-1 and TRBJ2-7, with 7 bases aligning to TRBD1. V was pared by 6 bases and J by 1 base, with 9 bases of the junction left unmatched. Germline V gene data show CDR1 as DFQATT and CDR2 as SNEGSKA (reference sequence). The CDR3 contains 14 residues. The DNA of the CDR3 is TGCAGTGCAACCGGGACAGATATTTCCTACGAGCAGTACCTC. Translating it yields CSATGTDISYEQYL.

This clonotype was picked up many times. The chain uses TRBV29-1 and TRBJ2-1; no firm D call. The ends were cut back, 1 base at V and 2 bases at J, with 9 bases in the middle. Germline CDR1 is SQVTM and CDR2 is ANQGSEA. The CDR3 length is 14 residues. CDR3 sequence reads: CSVEAPSAYNEQFF. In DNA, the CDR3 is TGCAGCGTTGAAGCTCCGAGCGCCTACAATGAGCAGTTCTTC.

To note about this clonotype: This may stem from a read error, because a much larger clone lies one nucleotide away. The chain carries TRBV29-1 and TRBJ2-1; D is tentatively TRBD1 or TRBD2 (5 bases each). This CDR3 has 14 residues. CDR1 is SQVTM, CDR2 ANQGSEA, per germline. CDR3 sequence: CSATWGSSTNVQFF. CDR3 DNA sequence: TGCAGCGCAACCTGGGGGAGTTCCACCAATGTGCAGTTCTTC.

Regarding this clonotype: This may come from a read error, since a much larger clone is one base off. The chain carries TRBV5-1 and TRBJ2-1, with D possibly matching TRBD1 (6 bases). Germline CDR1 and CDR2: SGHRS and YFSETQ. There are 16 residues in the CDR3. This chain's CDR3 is CASSLTPGDGYSEQFF. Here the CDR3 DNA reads TGCGCCAGCAGCTTGACCCCAGGGGACGGGTACAGTGAGCAGTTCTTC.